These T cell receptor beta chains were read from a single sample in a study of T cell repertoires in cytomegalovirus infection. TCRdb itself ran the reads through MiXCR, one entry per CDR3 protein. The sample lists some 270,000 distinct CDR3 sequences, about 18% occurring once. Sequences were obtained from CD8+ T cells from PBMCs. These receptors all stem from a human donor in good health (CMV status not recorded). Some clones in this sample may be carry-over from other donors' samples. Each CDR3 is given with its conserved first and last residue. The D gene is left open where the match is weak. Not all rows give a size; the values are once, few, many and, for expanded clones, a class.

v_gene: TRBV7-2; j_gene: TRBJ1-1; d_gene: .; abundance: many; CDR3nt: TGTGCCAGCAGCTTTGGGGGGAATGAAGCTTTCTTT; CDR3aa: CASSFGGNEAFF
v_gene: TRBV7-9; j_gene: TRBJ2-1; d_gene: .; abundance: many; CDR3nt: TGTGCCAGCAGCTTAGGTAGGGCCTCGTTCTACAATGAGCAGTTCTTC; CDR3aa: CASSLGRASFYNEQFF
v_gene: TRBV6-6; j_gene: TRBJ2-7; d_gene: .; abundance: .; CDR3nt: TGTGCCAGCAGACAGGTTAGCTCCTACGAGCAGTACTTC; CDR3aa: CASRQVSSYEQYF
v_gene: TRBV7-3; j_gene: TRBJ2-3; d_gene: .; abundance: .; CDR3nt: TGTGCCAGCGGACGCGGGGGCACAGATACGCAGTATTTT; CDR3aa: CASGRGGTDTQYF
v_gene: TRBV29-1; j_gene: TRBJ2-7; d_gene: .; abundance: .; CDR3nt: TGCAGCGTGGCGTTCGACAGGATCTACGAGCAGTACTTC; CDR3aa: CSVAFDRIYEQYF
v_gene: TRBV28; j_gene: TRBJ1-3; d_gene: .; abundance: .; CDR3nt: TGTGCCAGCAGTCCGGCTGGAAACACCATATATTTT; CDR3aa: CASSPAGNTIYF
v_gene: TRBV5-4; j_gene: TRBJ2-7; d_gene: .; abundance: few; CDR3nt: TGTGCCAGCAGCTCTTTGGGCCGGAGCTCCTACGAGCAGTACTTC; CDR3aa: CASSSLGRSSYEQYF
v_gene: TRBV5-4; j_gene: TRBJ1-2; d_gene: .; abundance: many; CDR3nt: TGTGCCAGCAGCTTGGATAGGGGCTCCTATGGCTACACCTTC; CDR3aa: CASSLDRGSYGYTF
v_gene: TRBV6-1; j_gene: TRBJ2-3; d_gene: TRBD2; abundance: many; CDR3nt: TGTGCCAGCAACCCGACGGCTAGCGGGGCATCAGATACGCAGTATTTT; CDR3aa: CASNPTASGASDTQYF
v_gene: TRBV7-6; j_gene: TRBJ1-1; d_gene: .; abundance: .; CDR3nt: TGTGCCAGCAGCGCTAGCGCACAGGCGAACACTGAAGCTTTCTTT; CDR3aa: CASSASAQANTEAFF
v_gene: TRBV7-9; j_gene: TRBJ2-3; d_gene: TRBD2; abundance: many; CDR3nt: TGTGCCAGCAGCTCCACTAGCGGTCACACAGATACGCAGTATTTT; CDR3aa: CASSSTSGHTDTQYF
v_gene: TRBV7-6; j_gene: TRBJ2-3; d_gene: .; abundance: many; CDR3nt: TGTGCCAGCACCGCTAAACGGACAGATACGCAGTATTTT; CDR3aa: CASTAKRTDTQYF
v_gene: TRBV7-2; j_gene: TRBJ2-7; d_gene: TRBD1; abundance: many; CDR3nt: TGTGCCAGCAGCCAACCGGACAGGGGTCGCTACGAGCAGTACTTC; CDR3aa: CASSQPDRGRYEQYF
v_gene: TRBV6-2/TRBV6-3; j_gene: TRBJ2-1; d_gene: TRBD2; abundance: .; CDR3nt: TGTGCCAGCAGTTATCATGGCGGGCTAGCGGGCCTAGGCTCCTACAATGAGCAGTTCTTC; CDR3aa: CASSYHGGLAGLGSYNEQFF
v_gene: TRBV20-1; j_gene: TRBJ2-1; d_gene: TRBD2; abundance: few; CDR3nt: TGCAGTGCTCCGGCCGGGACTAGCGGGGGGGCCCTCTACAATGAGCAGTTCTTC; CDR3aa: CSAPAGTSGGALYNEQFF
v_gene: TRBV12-3/TRBV12-4; j_gene: TRBJ1-1; d_gene: .; abundance: few; CDR3nt: TGTGCCAGCAGTAAGGCTCGGGTAACCACTGAAGCCTTCTTT; CDR3aa: CASSKARVTTEAFF
v_gene: TRBV19; j_gene: TRBJ1-6; d_gene: .; abundance: many; CDR3nt: TGTGCCAGTACCAGGTCCATCCAGGAGGTTGCTGATAATTCACCCCTCCACTTT; CDR3aa: CASTRSIQEVADNSPLHF
v_gene: TRBV14; j_gene: TRBJ2-7; d_gene: TRBD2; abundance: many; CDR3nt: TGTGCCAGCAGCCAAGCCCCCGGGACTAGCAAAGGAGAGCAGTACTTC; CDR3aa: CASSQAPGTSKGEQYF
v_gene: TRBV6-5; j_gene: TRBJ2-7; d_gene: TRBD1; abundance: many; CDR3nt: TGTGCCAGCAGTTTGTTCCCGGACAGGGGTCGCCTAACCTACGAGCAGTACTTC; CDR3aa: CASSLFPDRGRLTYEQYF
v_gene: TRBV25-1; j_gene: TRBJ2-3; d_gene: .; abundance: many; CDR3nt: TGTGCCAGCAGAACCTATACAGATACGCAGTATTTT; CDR3aa: CASRTYTDTQYF
v_gene: TRBV7-2; j_gene: TRBJ1-4; d_gene: TRBD1; abundance: many; CDR3nt: TGTGCCAGCAGCGCGAGACAGGGAAGGTTGAGTGAAAAACTGTTTTTT; CDR3aa: CASSARQGRLSEKLFF
v_gene: TRBV12-3/TRBV12-4; j_gene: TRBJ2-1; d_gene: .; abundance: many; CDR3nt: TGTGCCAGCAGTACTGGGCCCACAGGGTTCGACAATGAGCAGTTCTTC; CDR3aa: CASSTGPTGFDNEQFF
v_gene: TRBV6-2/TRBV6-3; j_gene: TRBJ2-1; d_gene: TRBD1; abundance: many; CDR3nt: TGTGCCAGCAGTCAGGACAGGGCGGGGTCCTCCTACAATGAGCAGTTCTTC; CDR3aa: CASSQDRAGSSYNEQFF
v_gene: TRBV28; j_gene: TRBJ1-1; d_gene: TRBD1; abundance: many; CDR3nt: TGTGCCAGCAGTTTCAGGGGGTCCTCGCCGGCTTTCTTT; CDR3aa: CASSFRGSSPAFF
v_gene: TRBV7-9; j_gene: TRBJ1-1; d_gene: .; abundance: many; CDR3nt: TGTGCCAGCAGCGATAACACTGAAGCTTTCTTT; CDR3aa: CASSDNTEAFF
v_gene: TRBV7-8; j_gene: TRBJ1-6; d_gene: .; abundance: many; CDR3nt: TGTGCCAGCAGCCCCACGTCGGCCAGCGTATATTCACCCCTCCACTTT; CDR3aa: CASSPTSASVYSPLHF
v_gene: TRBV4-1; j_gene: TRBJ2-2; d_gene: TRBD1; abundance: .; CDR3nt: TGCGCCAGCAGCCAAGATCGAACAGGGGTCGGGGAGCTGTTTTTT; CDR3aa: CASSQDRTGVGELFF
v_gene: TRBV5-5; j_gene: TRBJ1-3; d_gene: .; abundance: .; CDR3nt: TGTGCCAGCAGCTTGTATGGGAACTCTGGAAACACCATATATTTT; CDR3aa: CASSLYGNSGNTIYF
v_gene: TRBV13; j_gene: TRBJ2-1; d_gene: .; abundance: .; CDR3nt: TGTGCCAGCAGCCCCGGGAGCACGTCCGATGAGCAGTTCTTC; CDR3aa: CASSPGSTSDEQFF
v_gene: TRBV7-9; j_gene: TRBJ1-3; d_gene: .; abundance: .; CDR3nt: TGTGCCAGCAGCTCAAGGGGTTTCGCCTCTGGAAACACCATATATTTT; CDR3aa: CASSSRGFASGNTIYF
v_gene: TRBV4-1; j_gene: TRBJ2-1; d_gene: TRBD1; abundance: once; CDR3nt: TGCGCCAGCAGCCACCAGACAGGGGATCTAAAGAATGAGCAGTTCTTC; CDR3aa: CASSHQTGDLKNEQFF
v_gene: TRBV12-3/TRBV12-4; j_gene: TRBJ1-5; d_gene: .; abundance: many; CDR3nt: TGTGCCAGCAGTCTGGACGGATCAATCTTGCCCCAGCATTTT; CDR3aa: CASSLDGSILPQHF
v_gene: TRBV9; j_gene: TRBJ2-1; d_gene: TRBD2; abundance: few; CDR3nt: TGTGCCAGCAGCCCCAGCGGGGGGGCCACCAATGAGCAGTTCTTC; CDR3aa: CASSPSGGATNEQFF
v_gene: TRBV28; j_gene: TRBJ2-3; d_gene: .; abundance: .; CDR3nt: TGTGCCAGCAAATGGGGTGCAGATACGCAGTATTTT; CDR3aa: CASKWGADTQYF
v_gene: TRBV7-9; j_gene: TRBJ1-1; d_gene: TRBD1; abundance: many; CDR3nt: TGTGCCAGCAGCCCCGGACAGGGAAACACTGAAGCTTTCTTT; CDR3aa: CASSPGQGNTEAFF
v_gene: TRBV2; j_gene: TRBJ2-5; d_gene: TRBD1; abundance: few; CDR3nt: TGTGCCAGAGGACCGGGACAGGGGGAACAGACCCAGTACTTC; CDR3aa: CARGPGQGEQTQYF
v_gene: TRBV11-2; j_gene: TRBJ2-1; d_gene: TRBD2; abundance: .; CDR3nt: TGTGCCAGCAGCCAACGCCTCGGACTAGCGGGAGACAATGAGCAGTTCTTC; CDR3aa: CASSQRLGLAGDNEQFF
v_gene: TRBV19; j_gene: TRBJ2-3; d_gene: TRBD2; abundance: few; CDR3nt: TGTGCCAGTAGTTTCGCGGGAGGGGTTATTGGCACAGATACGCAGTATTTT; CDR3aa: CASSFAGGVIGTDTQYF
v_gene: TRBV9; j_gene: TRBJ2-6; d_gene: .; abundance: .; CDR3nt: TGTGCCAGCAGCGTAAGTCGAGGGTGGCAGTATAACTCTGGGGCCAACGTCCTGACTTTC; CDR3aa: CASSVSRGWQYNSGANVLTF
v_gene: TRBV7-2; j_gene: TRBJ1-5; d_gene: .; abundance: many; CDR3nt: TGTGCCAGCAGCTTAGCGCGCTCAGAGCCCCAGCATTTT; CDR3aa: CASSLARSEPQHF
v_gene: TRBV29-1; j_gene: TRBJ2-2; d_gene: .; abundance: .; CDR3nt: TGCAGCGTCAGGCAGGCCGGGGAGCTGTTTTTT; CDR3aa: CSVRQAGELFF
v_gene: TRBV4-1; j_gene: TRBJ2-3; d_gene: .; abundance: few; CDR3nt: TGCGCCAGCAGCCAAGATAAGGGCACAGATACGCAGTATTTT; CDR3aa: CASSQDKGTDTQYF
v_gene: TRBV5-6; j_gene: TRBJ2-7; d_gene: TRBD2; abundance: .; CDR3nt: TGTGCCAGCAGCCTGGGCGGGGGGGCCCACGAGCAGTACTTC; CDR3aa: CASSLGGGAHEQYF
v_gene: TRBV6-2/TRBV6-3; j_gene: TRBJ2-7; d_gene: .; abundance: .; CDR3nt: TGTGCCAGCAGTCCAATGGGGGCCTCCTACGAGCAGTACTTC; CDR3aa: CASSPMGASYEQYF
v_gene: TRBV5-6; j_gene: TRBJ1-4; d_gene: TRBD1; abundance: .; CDR3nt: TGTGCCAGCAGCTTGGGCGGGACAGGGCGTGAAAAACTGTTTTTT; CDR3aa: CASSLGGTGREKLFF
v_gene: TRBV2; j_gene: TRBJ2-7; d_gene: TRBD2; abundance: .; CDR3nt: TGTGCCAGCAGCCTTAGCGGGGGGTCGGTCTACGAGCAGTACTTC; CDR3aa: CASSLSGGSVYEQYF
v_gene: TRBV7-6; j_gene: TRBJ2-7; d_gene: TRBD1; abundance: few; CDR3nt: TGTGCCAGCAGCTACCGACAGGGGTTGGGTTACGAGCAGTACTTC; CDR3aa: CASSYRQGLGYEQYF
v_gene: TRBV11-2; j_gene: TRBJ2-2; d_gene: .; abundance: many; CDR3nt: TGTGCCAGCAGCTTAGGGGGACTTACCGGGGAGCTGTTTTTT; CDR3aa: CASSLGGLTGELFF
v_gene: TRBV6-5; j_gene: TRBJ2-4; d_gene: .; abundance: .; CDR3nt: TGTGCCAGCAGCTCGGCAAGCATTCAGTACTTC; CDR3aa: CASSSASIQYF
v_gene: TRBV6-1; j_gene: TRBJ1-1; d_gene: .; abundance: many; CDR3nt: TGTGCCAGCAGTGAAGAAGGTATTCGATTTGACACTGAAGCTTTCTTT; CDR3aa: CASSEEGIRFDTEAFF
v_gene: TRBV2; j_gene: TRBJ2-4; d_gene: .; abundance: few; CDR3nt: TGTGCCAGCAGTGGAGGACAGTCGGCCAAAAACATTCAGTACTTC; CDR3aa: CASSGGQSAKNIQYF
v_gene: TRBV28; j_gene: TRBJ2-7; d_gene: .; abundance: many; CDR3nt: TGTGCCAGCAGTACAGGGATCCGCGAGCAGTACTTC; CDR3aa: CASSTGIREQYF